Below are 9 T cell receptor beta chains sequenced from a single sample in a study of identical twins. TCRdb used MiXCR to reprocess the 5' RACE reads, holding one entry per CDR3 protein. The repertoire holds about 530,000 distinct CDR3 sequences, with 20% to 25% as singletons. These sequences were also reported in another study, on yellow fever vaccine responses in identical twins.

The source material was CD4+ T cells sorted from blood. The receptors derive from a woman younger than 30 in good health.

This clonotype has only a few counts. The chain recombines TRBV12-3 or TRBV12-4 with TRBJ1-5, with D tentatively TRBD1 (5 bases). This CDR3 is built from 13 residues. Trimming removed 7 bases from V and 3 bases from J, with 10 bases in between. CDR3 nucleotide sequence: TGTGCCAGCACCCAGGACACCAATCAGCCCCAGCATTTT. Encoded protein: CASTQDTNQPQHF.

Only a few counts were recorded for this clonotype. V gene TRBV6-1 combines with J gene TRBJ2-7, with D maybe TRBD1 (7 bases). The CDR3 is made up of 13 amino acids. The V gene's germline CDR1 is MNHNS and CDR2 SASEGT. The ends were cut back, 6 bases at V and 6 bases at J, with 15 bases in the middle. The CDR3 coding sequence is TGTGCCAGCAGACAGAACCAGGGGGGCGAGCAGTACTTC. It is translated as CASRQNQGGEQYF.

This clonotype was observed a few times. The V call is TRBV20-1, the J call TRBJ2-3, with D tentatively TRBD2 (5 bases). Germline V CDR1 and CDR2: DFQATT, SNEGSKA (reference sequence). V was shortened by 5 bases and J by 2 bases, with 14 bases between the two germline ends. This CDR3 has 14 residues. CDR3 DNA: TGCAGTGCTCATCTTCCGGGGATCACAGATACGCAGTATTTT. Amino acids: CSAHLPGITDTQYF.

This clonotype showed up just a few times. The chain is built from TRBV6-1 and TRBJ2-3, with D tentatively TRBD2 (5 bases). The CDR3 loop spans 14 amino acids. V shed 6 bases and J shed 2 bases, with 12 bases lying between them. Germline CDR1 reads MNHNS; CDR2 reads SASEGT. The CDR3 sequence is CASRLDLATDTQYF. The CDR3 DNA reads as TGTGCCAGCAGGCTGGACCTAGCCACAGATACGCAGTATTTT.

This clonotype has more than one count but fewer than ten. The V gene is TRBV25-1, the J gene TRBJ2-1, with D tentatively TRBD2 (5 bases). CDR1 MGHDK and CDR2 SYGVNS come from the germline V gene. Trimming removed 2 bases from V and 4 bases from J, with 15 bases in between. The CDR3 consists of 16 residues. CDR3 loop: CASSEIHGDYYNEQFF. In nucleotides, the CDR3 is TGTGCCAGCAGTGAAATCCACGGCGACTATTACAATGAGCAGTTCTTC.

This clonotype was counted a few times. DNA of the CDR3: TGCAGCGTACAACTACCGGACAAGACTAACTATGGCTACACCTTC. Translation gives CSVQLPDKTNYGYTF. The chain carries TRBV29-1 and TRBJ1-2; tentatively, D is TRBD1 (5 bases). This CDR3 spans 15 amino acids. V lost 6 bases and J 0 bases, leaving 17 bases between the germline ends. Germline-derived CDR1 and CDR2 are SQVTM and ANQGSEA.

The chain links TRBV3-1 to TRBJ2-1; D is perhaps TRBD2 (5 bases). Trimming cost V 3 bases and J 4 bases, with 10 bases left between them. CDR1 is LGHDT and CDR2 is YNNKEL in the germline V gene (reference sequence). The CDR3 loop spans 14 amino acids. The CDR3 DNA is TGTGCCAGCAGCCAGGAGGACGTATACAATGAGCAGTTCTTC. Translated: CASSQEDVYNEQFF.

This CDR3 is CSARDEGAEQFF. In DNA form, the CDR3 reads TGCAGTGCTAGAGATGAAGGGGCTGAGCAGTTCTTC. The chain has TRBV20-1 and TRBJ2-1; the D gene is possibly TRBD1 (5 bases). The ends were cut back, 0 bases at V and 9 bases at J, with 9 bases in the middle. Germline V gene data show CDR1 as DFQATT and CDR2 as SNEGSKA (reference sequence). The CDR3 totals 12 residues.

This clonotype came up once. The chain has TRBV20-1 and TRBJ2-2, with TRBD2 matching 9 bases. From germline, CDR1 is DFQATT and CDR2 SNEGSKA (reference sequence). The CDR3 runs 18 residues. The trim removed 5 bases at V and 0 bases at J, leaving 13 bases unmatched. The CDR3: CSAPLPRIAGANTGELFF. The DNA for the CDR3 is TGCAGTGCTCCCCTCCCCCGTATAGCGGGGGCGAACACCGGGGAGCTGTTTTTT.